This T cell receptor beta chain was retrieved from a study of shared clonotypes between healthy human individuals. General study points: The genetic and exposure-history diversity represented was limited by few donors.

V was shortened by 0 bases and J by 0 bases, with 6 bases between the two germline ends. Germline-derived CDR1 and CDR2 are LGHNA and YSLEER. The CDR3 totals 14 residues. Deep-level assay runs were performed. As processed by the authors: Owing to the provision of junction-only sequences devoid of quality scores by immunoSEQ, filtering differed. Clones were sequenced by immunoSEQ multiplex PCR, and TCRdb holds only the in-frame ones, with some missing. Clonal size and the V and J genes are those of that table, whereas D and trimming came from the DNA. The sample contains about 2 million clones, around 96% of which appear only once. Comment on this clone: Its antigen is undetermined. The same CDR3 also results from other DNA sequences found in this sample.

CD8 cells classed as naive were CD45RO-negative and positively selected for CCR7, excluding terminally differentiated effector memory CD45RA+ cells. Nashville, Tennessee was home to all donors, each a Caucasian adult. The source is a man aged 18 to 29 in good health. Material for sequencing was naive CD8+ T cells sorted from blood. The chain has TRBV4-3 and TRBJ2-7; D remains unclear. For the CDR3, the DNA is TGCGCCAGCAGCCAAGAATGGACCTCCTACGAGCAGTACTTC. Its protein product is CASSQEWTSYEQYF.